This T cell receptor beta chain stems from a study of T cell responses to AZD1222 COVID-19 vaccine. Study observations and caveats: Donors were chiefly white British, with a greater number of females, and clonal diversity was perhaps underestimated. In all cases, repertoires were sampled only after the peak T cell response. Spike-specific TCR breadth and depth went up after people got two AZD1222 doses. Targeting of unmutated variant regions was reportedly seen in nearly half of spike-specific TCRs.

Concerning this clone: Its target is unknown. The same CDR3 arises from other DNA sequences in this sample as well.

Clones were sequenced by immunoSEQ multiplex PCR, and TCRdb holds only the in-frame ones, with some missing. Seen here are some 180,000 clones, over 80% observed once, and the top ten hold 1% to 1.5%. V was shortened by 3 bases and J by 3 bases, with 9 bases between the two germline ends. This CDR3 comprises 13 residues. CDR1 and CDR2 from the germline V gene are KGHSH and LQKENI. The sample here was peripheral blood, taken on day 0 of AZD1222 vaccination. The gene calls are TRBV18 and TRBJ2-7, with D possibly TRBD1 on 6 matching bases. This clonotype originated in an adult in good health. The CDR3 sequence is CASSPPDSYEQYF. The CDR3 DNA reads as TGTGCCAGCTCACCGCCGGACAGCTACGAGCAGTACTTC.